Listed below are T cell receptor beta chains from one sample, sequenced in a study of regulatory T cells in long-lasting Graves disease. One entry per CDR3 protein results from TCRdb running MiXCR on the multiplex PCR reads. The table has about 400,000 distinct CDR3 sequences, around 15% seen once; the top ten hold around 20%. These same records also appear under a second study, on T cells in Graves' hyperthyroidism and ophthalmopathy.

The starting material was peripheral blood mononuclear cells (PBMCs), obtained at new diagnosis, from a patient treated with antithyroid drugs. All receptors come from a woman aged 18-29 years with Graves disease. The CDR3 runs from the conserved cysteine through the conserved F or W. Fields, in order: clone size, J gene, V gene, D gene, CDR3 protein, CDR3 DNA. D genes are given only for firm matches. A clone size is listed for some rows: how often the clone was seen (once, few, many), or a class if it is expanded.

size: many
J: TRBJ1-1
V: TRBV20-1
D: .
CDR3: CSARDTGALNTEAFF
DNA: TGCAGTGCTAGAGATACGGGGGCCTTGAACACTGAAGCTTTCTTT

size: many
J: TRBJ2-5
V: TRBV25-1
D: .
CDR3: CASRGDGHQETQYF
DNA: TGTGCCAGCAGGGGGGACGGACACCAAGAGACCCAGTACTTC

size: many
J: TRBJ2-3
V: TRBV18
D: .
CDR3: CASSRDKGPATQYF
DNA: TGTGCCAGCTCACGGGACAAGGGGCCAGCTACGCAGTATTTT

size: few
J: TRBJ2-7
V: TRBV6-1
D: .
CDR3: CASRPTGSSYEQYF
DNA: TGTGCCAGCAGACCGACTGGGAGCTCCTACGAGCAGTACTTC

size: .
J: TRBJ2-6
V: TRBV6-1
D: TRBD1
CDR3: CASSARQGSYSGANVLTF
DNA: TGTGCCAGCAGTGCCCGACAGGGGTCGTACTCTGGGGCCAACGTCCTGACTTTC

size: many
J: TRBJ2-5
V: TRBV7-2
D: .
CDR3: CASSGGTALRKTQYF
DNA: TGTGCCAGCAGCGGAGGGACAGCCCTTAGAAAGACCCAGTACTTC

size: .
J: TRBJ2-6
V: TRBV7-9
D: .
CDR3: CASSPVRVIRQGSSGANVLTF
DNA: TGTGCCAGCAGCCCCGTGCGAGTAATAAGGCAGGGGAGCTCTGGGGCCAACGTCCTGACTTTC

size: many
J: TRBJ2-7
V: TRBV20-1
D: .
CDR3: CSAMGPGTPSREQYF
DNA: TGCAGTGCTATGGGTCCCGGGACACCTTCTCGCGAGCAGTACTTC

size: .
J: TRBJ2-7
V: TRBV9
D: .
CDR3: CASSVAGVHEQYF
DNA: TGTGCCAGCAGCGTAGCGGGGGTCCACGAGCAGTACTTC

size: many
J: TRBJ1-5
V: TRBV20-1
D: TRBD1
CDR3: CSAPSLQPGQINQPQHF
DNA: TGCAGTGCACCCTCCTTACAACCGGGACAGATAAATCAGCCCCAGCATTTT

size: few
J: TRBJ2-5
V: TRBV7-8
D: .
CDR3: CASSALLREETQYF
DNA: TGTGCCAGCAGCGCCCTCTTGCGCGAAGAGACCCAGTACTTC

size: many
J: TRBJ1-2
V: TRBV3-1
D: .
CDR3: CASSQDGAVYGYTF
DNA: TGTGCCAGCAGCCAAGACGGGGCGGTCTATGGCTACACCTTC

size: many
J: TRBJ2-7
V: TRBV27
D: .
CDR3: CASSSSFGSSYEQYF
DNA: TGTGCCAGCAGTTCTTCCTTCGGTAGCTCCTACGAGCAGTACTTC

size: few
J: TRBJ2-3
V: TRBV6-1
D: TRBD1
CDR3: CASRRDRVPDTQYF
DNA: TGTGCCAGCAGGCGGGACAGGGTACCAGATACGCAGTATTTT

size: .
J: TRBJ1-2
V: TRBV2
D: TRBD1
CDR3: CASRETGGLGRGRNYGYTF
DNA: TGTGCCAGCAGGGAAACGGGGGGGCTCGGCAGGGGGCGGAACTATGGCTACACCTTC

size: many
J: TRBJ2-7
V: TRBV9
D: .
CDR3: CASKAYGVSYEQYF
DNA: TGTGCCAGTAAGGCGTATGGGGTTTCCTACGAGCAGTACTTC

size: many
J: TRBJ1-5
V: TRBV11-2
D: .
CDR3: CASSPRFSTPSQHF
DNA: TGTGCCAGCAGCCCGAGATTTTCGACACCGTCCCAGCATTTT

size: .
J: TRBJ1-1
V: TRBV6-1
D: .
CDR3: CASSEAPTRAMNTEAFF
DNA: TGTGCCAGCAGTGAAGCGCCCACGCGGGCCATGAACACTGAAGCTTTCTTT

size: .
J: TRBJ2-1
V: TRBV6-5
D: .
CDR3: CASSYSIPFDEQFF
DNA: TGTGCCAGCAGTTACTCGATTCCCTTCGATGAGCAGTTCTTC

size: many
J: TRBJ2-3
V: TRBV20-1
D: .
CDR3: CSALTWTTITDTQYF
DNA: TGCAGTGCACTAACCTGGACTACCATCACAGATACGCAGTATTTT

size: .
J: TRBJ1-3
V: TRBV9
D: .
CDR3: CASSVARESGNTIYF
DNA: TGTGCCAGCAGCGTGGCCAGGGAATCGGGAAACACCATATATTTT